This T cell receptor beta chain was captured by sequencing in a study of blood T cells in healthy people across ages. For the study at large: Template-switching capture recovered about one barcoded beta molecule per two T cells.

Germline V gene data show CDR1 as SGHVS and CDR2 as FQNEAQ. The V segment lost 5 bases and the J segment 5 bases; nucleotides outside the gene matches: 11. The CDR3 sequence is 17 residues long. A minimum of 6 micrograms of total RNA was extracted per sample. A remark on this clonotype: Its antigen is unknown.

General study findings and limits: CMV status of donors was not determined, possibly confounding expanded clonotype changes. Diversity of TCR beta correlated strongly with naive T cell percentage.

A second PCR, run for about 7 to 11 cycles, used a sample-barcoded 5' primer plus a J-beta primer mix. TCRdb re-called the 5' RACE reads through MiXCR, storing one row per CDR3 protein. The sample has 1,500,000 or so distinct CDR3 sequences, approximately 59% seen once. This chain uses TRBV7-8 with TRBJ1-4, with 10 nucleotides matching TRBD1. The TCR originated in a young man in good health. The sample was blood. The CDR3 DNA is TGTGCCAGCAGCCGCGGGACAGGGGCTGATCCGAATGAAAAACTGTTTTTT. Translating it yields CASSRGTGADPNEKLFF.